This is a list of T cell receptor beta chains from one sample in a study of blood T cell repertoires in COVID-19. Method: immunoSEQ multiplex PCR; TCRdb's copy keeps in-frame clones and lacks some. The sample yields some 170,000 clones, under 90% seen once. Sample: peripheral blood. The origin of the receptors is an elderly woman with acute or convalescent COVID-19. Both conserved end residues are part of each CDR3. The order of the fields is J gene, V gene, clone size, D gene, CDR3 protein, CDR3 DNA. A D gene is named only where the DNA matches it firmly. Size tells how often a clone was seen (once, few, many) or the class of an expanded clone, and some rows leave it out.

TRBJ1-4,TRBV5-1,once,TRBD1,CASSNRDRGEEKLFF,TGCGCCAGCAGTAACCGGGACAGGGGGGAGGAAAAACTGTTTTTT
TRBJ1-3,TRBV6-6,NA,NA,CASSSTGISGNTIYF,TGTGCCAGCAGTTCCACAGGCATCTCTGGAAACACCATATATTTT
TRBJ2-3,TRBV3-1/TRBV3-2,NA,NA,CASSQDTVDAQYF,TGTGCCAGCAGCCAAGACACGGTAGATGCGCAGTATTTT
TRBJ2-2,TRBV5-1,once,TRBD2,CASSLAGTSGLRNTGELFF,TGCGCCAGCAGCTTGGCTGGGACTAGCGGGCTAAGGAACACCGGGGAGCTGTTTTTT
TRBJ1-6,TRBV6-1,NA,NA,CASSESMIGTLTYLHF,TGTGCCAGCAGTGAATCGATGATCGGGACACTTACTTACCTCCACTTT
TRBJ1-2,TRBV4-2,NA,NA,CASSQGSGDNYGYTF,TGTGCCAGCAGCCAAGGGTCAGGGGATAACTATGGCTACACCTTC
TRBJ2-7,TRBV6-6,once,TRBD2,CASSYLAGVAYEQYF,TGTGCCAGCAGTTACCTTGCGGGAGTCGCCTACGAGCAGTACTTC
TRBJ2-7,TRBV3-1/TRBV3-2,NA,TRBD2,CASSQDLGLAGTYEQYF,TGTGCCAGCAGCCAAGATCTGGGACTAGCGGGTACTTACGAGCAGTACTTC
TRBJ2-1,TRBV18,NA,NA,CASSPQLVGSEQFF,TGTGCCAGCTCACCACAACTGGTGGGCTCTGAGCAGTTCTTC
TRBJ2-7,TRBV5-6,NA,TRBD2,CASSFQTSGTYEQYF,TGTGCCAGCAGCTTTCAGACTAGCGGAACCTACGAGCAGTACTTC
TRBJ2-2,TRBV5-4,NA,NA,CASSLGAPNTGELFF,TGTGCCAGCAGCTTAGGAGCCCCTAACACCGGGGAGCTGTTTTTT
TRBJ2-7,TRBV18,NA,TRBD2,CASTPGLAGNSYEQYF,TGTGCCAGCACACCAGGACTAGCGGGGAATTCCTACGAGCAGTACTTC
TRBJ2-7,TRBV19,NA,TRBD2,CASRDSGSFYEQYF,TGTGCCAGTAGGGATAGCGGGAGTTTCTACGAGCAGTACTTC
TRBJ2-3,TRBV7-6,NA,NA,CASSPSTDSTDTQYF,TGTGCCAGCAGCCCTTCGACAGATAGCACAGATACGCAGTATTTT
TRBJ1-4,TRBV5-1,NA,NA,CASSFGGVSATNEKLFF,TGCGCCAGCAGCTTCGGGGGGGTCAGTGCAACTAATGAAAAACTGTTTTTT
TRBJ2-7,TRBV7-2,NA,TRBD2,CASSPLAGAYEQYF,TGTGCCAGCAGCCCCTTGGCGGGGGCCTACGAGCAGTACTTC
TRBJ2-2,TRBV6-6,NA,NA,CASKGGGTANTGELFF,TGTGCCAGCAAGGGGGGTGGGACAGCGAACACCGGGGAGCTGTTTTTT
TRBJ2-5,TRBV18,NA,NA,CASSGLDSSKTQYF,TGTGCCAGCTCCGGCCTGGACTCCTCTAAGACCCAGTACTTC
TRBJ2-1,TRBV21-1,NA,NA,CASKLQGKSYNEQFF,TGTGCCAGCAAACTACAGGGGAAGTCCTACAATGAGCAGTTCTTC
TRBJ1-6,TRBV3-1/TRBV3-2,NA,NA,CASSDINGDSPLHF,TGTGCCAGCAGCGACATTAACGGGGATTCACCCCTCCACTTT
TRBJ2-2,TRBV11-3,NA,NA,CASSLDHGAGELFF,TGTGCCAGCAGCTTAGATCATGGAGCCGGGGAGCTGTTTTTT
TRBJ1-1,TRBV7-2,once,NA,CASSSQGDTEAFF,TGTGCCAGCAGCAGCCAAGGGGACACTGAAGCTTTCTTT
TRBJ2-7,TRBV29-1,NA,TRBD2,CSVAALAGSYEQYF,TGCAGCGTGGCCGCCCTAGCGGGATCCTACGAGCAGTACTTC
TRBJ2-1,TRBV4-2,NA,TRBD2,CASSQDNASGNEQFF,TGTGCCAGCAGCCAAGATAACGCTAGCGGCAATGAGCAGTTCTTC
TRBJ1-1,TRBV4-2,NA,NA,CASSQDRTGTEAFF,TGTGCCAGCAGCCAAGATCGTACCGGGACTGAAGCTTTCTTT
TRBJ2-7,TRBV10-3,NA,TRBD1,CAINSGTGANEQYF,TGTGCCATCAATTCCGGGACAGGGGCCAACGAGCAGTACTTC
TRBJ1-2,TRBV15,NA,TRBD1,CATSGWTGGNYGYTF,TGTGCCACCAGCGGTTGGACAGGGGGCAACTATGGCTACACCTTC
TRBJ2-7,TRBV2,NA,TRBD2,CASRASGDYEQYF,TGTGCCAGCAGGGCTAGCGGTGACTACGAGCAGTACTTC
TRBJ1-2,TRBV6-2/TRBV6-3,once,TRBD1,CASSRLQGAGNYGYTF,TGTGCCAGCAGTCGACTACAGGGGGCTGGTAACTATGGCTACACCTTC
TRBJ1-1,TRBV15,NA,NA,CATSEGERTEAFF,TGTGCCACCAGCGAGGGGGAACGCACTGAAGCTTTCTTT
TRBJ1-3,TRBV5-1,NA,NA,CASSLDPGISGNTIYF,TGCGCCAGCAGCTTGGATCCGGGGATCTCTGGAAACACCATATATTTT
TRBJ1-5,TRBV7-2,once,NA,CASSLGGPSNQPQHF,TGTGCCAGCAGCTTAGGCGGTCCTAGCAATCAGCCCCAGCATTTT
TRBJ2-3,TRBV9,NA,TRBD2,CASSVVFFGGLAPYPSTDTQYF,TGTGCCAGCAGCGTAGTGTTCTTTGGGGGACTAGCTCCTTATCCTAGCACAGATACGCAGTATTTT
TRBJ1-2,TRBV4-1,NA,TRBD1,CASSQGPGTGYGYTF,TGCGCCAGCAGCCAAGGCCCCGGGACAGGCTATGGCTACACCTTC
TRBJ2-5,TRBV11-3,NA,NA,CASSIGGTVRETQYF,TGTGCCAGCAGCATAGGCGGGACTGTAAGAGAGACCCAGTACTTC
TRBJ2-3,TRBV19,NA,TRBD2,CASSHLAGRGTDTQYF,TGTGCCAGTAGCCATCTAGCGGGCCGGGGGACAGATACGCAGTATTTT
TRBJ2-6,TRBV5-6,NA,TRBD1,CASSRALGQGVGGANVLTF,TGTGCCAGCAGCAGGGCCCTAGGACAGGGGGTTGGTGGGGCCAACGTCCTGACTTTC
TRBJ1-2,TRBV27,NA,TRBD1,CASSLRRAGGNYGYTF,TGTGCCAGCAGTTTACGCCGGGCAGGGGGTAACTATGGCTACACCTTC
TRBJ1-1,TRBV29-1,NA,NA,CSVSPSGVPNTEAFF,TGCAGCGTTTCCCCTTCAGGGGTCCCAAACACTGAAGCTTTCTTT
TRBJ2-3,TRBV5-4,once,NA,CASSSPLGGGPTDTQYF,TGTGCCAGCAGCTCGCCCCTGGGCGGGGGCCCCACAGATACGCAGTATTTT
TRBJ2-7,TRBV12-5,NA,TRBD2,CASGFGGGSVSYEQYF,TGTGCTAGTGGTTTCGGCGGCGGGAGTGTTTCCTACGAGCAGTACTTC